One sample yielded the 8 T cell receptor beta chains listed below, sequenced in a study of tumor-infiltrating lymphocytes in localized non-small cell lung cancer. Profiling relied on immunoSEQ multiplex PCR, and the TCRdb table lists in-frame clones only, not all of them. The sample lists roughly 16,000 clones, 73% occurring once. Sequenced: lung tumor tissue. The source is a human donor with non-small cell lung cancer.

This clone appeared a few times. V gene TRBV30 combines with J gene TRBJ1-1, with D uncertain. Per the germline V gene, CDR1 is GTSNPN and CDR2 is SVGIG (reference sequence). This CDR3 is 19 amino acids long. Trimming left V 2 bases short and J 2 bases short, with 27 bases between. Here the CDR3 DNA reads TGTGCCTGGAGTAGATTCATATCAAGCCTCTCGGGTATTAACACTGAAGCTTTCTTT. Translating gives CAWSRFISSLSGINTEAFF. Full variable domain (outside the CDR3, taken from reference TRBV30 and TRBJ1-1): SQTIHQWPATLVQPVGSPLSLECTVEGTSNPNLYWYRQAAGRGLQLLFYSVGIGQISSEVPQNLSASRPQDRQFILSSKKLLLSDSGFYLCAWSRFISSLSGINTEAFFGQGTRLTVV.

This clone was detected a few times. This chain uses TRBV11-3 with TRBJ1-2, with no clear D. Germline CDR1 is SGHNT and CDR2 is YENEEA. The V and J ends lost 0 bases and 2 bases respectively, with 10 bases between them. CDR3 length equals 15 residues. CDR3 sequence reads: CASSLEQSLNYGYTF. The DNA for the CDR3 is TGTGCCAGCAGCTTAGAACAGTCCCTGAACTATGGCTACACCTTC.

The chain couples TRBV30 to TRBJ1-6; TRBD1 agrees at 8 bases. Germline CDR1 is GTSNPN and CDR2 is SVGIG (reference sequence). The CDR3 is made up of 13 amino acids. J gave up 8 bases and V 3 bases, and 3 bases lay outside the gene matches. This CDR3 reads CAWSPTGDSPLHF. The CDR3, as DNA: TGTGCCTGGAGCCCGACAGGGGATTCACCCCTCCACTTT. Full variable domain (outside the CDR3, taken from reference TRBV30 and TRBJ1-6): SQTIHQWPATLVQPVGSPLSLECTVEGTSNPNLYWYRQAAGRGLQLLFYSVGIGQISSEVPQNLSASRPQDRQFILSSKKLLLSDSGFYLCAWSPTGDSPLHFGNGTRLTVT.

The CDR3 coding sequence is TGTGCCAGCAGTAACACAGGGGGCACTGGCTACGAGCAGTACTTC. This codes for CASSNTGGTGYEQYF. The genes are TRBV6-6 and TRBJ2-7; TRBD1 matches 9 bases. Germline assignment: CDR1 MNHNY and CDR2 SVGAGI (reference sequence). Unmatched junction bases numbered 8, after V lost 5 bases and J lost 3 bases. This CDR3 has 15 residues.

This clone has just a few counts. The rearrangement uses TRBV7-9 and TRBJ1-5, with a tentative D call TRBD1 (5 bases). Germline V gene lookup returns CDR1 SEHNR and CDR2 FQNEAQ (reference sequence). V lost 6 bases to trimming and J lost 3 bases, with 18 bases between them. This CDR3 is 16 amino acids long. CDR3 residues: CASSSGTGRPNQPQHF. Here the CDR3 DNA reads TGTGCCAGCAGTAGCGGTACAGGCCGCCCCAATCAGCCCCAGCATTTT.

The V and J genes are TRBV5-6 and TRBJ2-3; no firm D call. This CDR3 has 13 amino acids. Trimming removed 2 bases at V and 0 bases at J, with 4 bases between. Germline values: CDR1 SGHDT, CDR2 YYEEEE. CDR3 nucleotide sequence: TGTGCCAGCAGCTTCGCTAGCACAGATACGCAGTATTTT. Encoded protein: CASSFASTDTQYF.

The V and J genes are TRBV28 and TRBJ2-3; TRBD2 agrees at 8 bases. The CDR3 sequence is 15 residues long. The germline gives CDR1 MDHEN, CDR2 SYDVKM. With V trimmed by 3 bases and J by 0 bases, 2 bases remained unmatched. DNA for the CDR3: TGTGCCAGCAGTTTTAGCGGGGCGAGCACAGATACGCAGTATTTT. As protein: CASSFSGASTDTQYF.

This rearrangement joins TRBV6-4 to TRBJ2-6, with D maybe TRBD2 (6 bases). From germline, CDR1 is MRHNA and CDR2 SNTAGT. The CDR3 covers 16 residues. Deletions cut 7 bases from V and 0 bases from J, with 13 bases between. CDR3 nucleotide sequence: TGTGCCAGCACCCAGGACGGGAGCTCTGGGGCCAACGTCCTGACTTTC. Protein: CASTQDGSSGANVLTF.